This TCR beta chain stems from a study of blood T cell repertoires in COVID-19. Followed over time, Seattle patients had been enrolled while infection was active. Germline V gene lookup returns CDR1 SGHDT and CDR2 YYEEEE. The CDR3 totals 15 residues. V lost 4 bases and J lost 5; bases outside the gene matches: 11. Study processing details: Using reference gene primer amplification, nucleated cell counts were estimated. Sequencing was performed with immunoSEQ multiplex PCR; in TCRdb, only in-frame clones are kept and a portion is missing. V, J and clone size are those of that table, while D and trimming were read from the DNA. This sample has 450,000 or so clones; around 90% occur once, and the top ten carry roughly 0.87%.

The rearrangement uses TRBV5-6 and TRBJ2-7; 8 positions agree with TRBD1. Input material: peripheral blood. This receptor was identified in a man younger than 30 with COVID-19, enrolled during active disease. CDR3 sequence reads: CASSPGRTGLDEQYF. The CDR3 bases are TGTGCCAGCAGCCCCGGCCGGACAGGGCTAGACGAGCAGTACTTC. Supplemented by reference TRBV5-6 and TRBJ2-7, the full variable domain reads DAGVTQSPTHLIKTRGQQVTLRCSPKSGHDTVSWYQQALGQGPQFIFQYYEEEERQRGNFPDRFSGHQFPNYSSELNVNALLLGDSALYLCASSPGRTGLDEQYFGPGTRLTVT.